Sequencing of this T cell receptor beta chain was carried out in a study of regulatory T cells in long-lasting Graves disease. Documented time point: newly diagnosed GD, antithyroid drugs for less than 3 months. Preparation of the TCR library used RNA extracted from PBMCs. This CDR3 is built from 11 residues. V lost 6 bases to trimming and J lost 7 bases, with 9 bases between them. Germline V CDR1 and CDR2: LNHDA, SQIVND (reference sequence). Arm-PCR of CDR3 regions with iRepertoire HTBI primers generated TCR beta libraries. TCRdb reanalysed the multiplex PCR reads using MiXCR and keeps one entry per CDR3 protein. This repertoire shows 400,000 to 550,000 distinct CDR3 sequences, 15% found once; its top ten account for 16%. In its sample, this clonotype was seen a few times. Its antigen is undetermined. Study results and caveats: Study of thyroid tissue was not done, with only peripheral blood studied.

The same data also went into a second study, on T cells in Graves' hyperthyroidism and ophthalmopathy.

The rearrangement links TRBV19 to TRBJ1-2, with a possible D match to TRBD1 (5 bases). Sequenced here: peripheral blood mononuclear cells (PBMCs), sampled at new diagnosis, from a patient treated with antithyroid drugs. The TCR sequence derives from a woman in her 30s with Graves disease. The CDR3 nucleotides are TGTGCCAGTAGCAGGGAGGGTGGCTACACCTTC. Translated, it gives CASSREGGYTF. The whole variable domain, filled in from reference TRBV19 and TRBJ1-2, reads DGGITQSPKYLFRKEGQNVTLSCEQNLNHDAMYWYRQDPGQGLRLIYYSQIVNDFQKGDIAEGYSVSREKKESFPLTVTSAQKNPTAFYLCASSREGGYTFGSGTRLTVV.